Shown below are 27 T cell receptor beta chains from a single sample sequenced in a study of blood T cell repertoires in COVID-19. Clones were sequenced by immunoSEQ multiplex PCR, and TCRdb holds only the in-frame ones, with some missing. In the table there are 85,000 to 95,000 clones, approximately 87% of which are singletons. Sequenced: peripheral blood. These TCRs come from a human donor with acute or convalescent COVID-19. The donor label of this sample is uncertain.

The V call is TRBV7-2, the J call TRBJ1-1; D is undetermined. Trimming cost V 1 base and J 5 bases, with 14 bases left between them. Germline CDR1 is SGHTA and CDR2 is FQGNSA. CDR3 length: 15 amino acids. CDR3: CASSLGRYGRTEAFF. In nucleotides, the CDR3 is TGTGCCAGCAGCTTAGGAAGGTACGGGAGGACTGAAGCTTTCTTT. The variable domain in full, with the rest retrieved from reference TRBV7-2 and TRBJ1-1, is GAGVSQSPSNKVTEKGKDVELRCDPISGHTALYWYRQSLGQGLEFLIYFQGNSAPDKSGLPSDRFSAERTGGSVSTLTIQRTQQEDSAVYLCASSLGRYGRTEAFFGQGTRLTVV.

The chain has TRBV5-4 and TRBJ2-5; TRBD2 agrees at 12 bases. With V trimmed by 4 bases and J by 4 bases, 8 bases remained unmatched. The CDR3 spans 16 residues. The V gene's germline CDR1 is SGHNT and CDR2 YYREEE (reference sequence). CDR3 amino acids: CASSPSSGGAGETQYF. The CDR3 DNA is TGTGCCAGCAGCCCGTCTAGCGGGGGGGCAGGAGAGACCCAGTACTTC.

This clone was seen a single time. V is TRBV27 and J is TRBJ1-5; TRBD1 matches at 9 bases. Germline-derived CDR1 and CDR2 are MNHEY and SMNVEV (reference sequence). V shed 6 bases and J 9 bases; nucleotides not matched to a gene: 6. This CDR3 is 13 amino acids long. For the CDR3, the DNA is TGTGCCAGCAGCCTGACAGGGGGTGGGCCCCAGCATTTT. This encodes CASSLTGGGPQHF.

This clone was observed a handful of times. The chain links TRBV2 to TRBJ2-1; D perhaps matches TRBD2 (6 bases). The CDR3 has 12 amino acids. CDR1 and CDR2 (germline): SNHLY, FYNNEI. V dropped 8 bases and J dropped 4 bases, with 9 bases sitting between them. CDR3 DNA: TGTGCCAGCCAGACTAGTTACAATGAGCAGTTCTTC. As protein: CASQTSYNEQFF. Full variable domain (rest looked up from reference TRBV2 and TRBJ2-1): EPEVTQTPSHQVTQMGQEVILRCVPISNHLYFYWYRQILGQKVEFLVSFYNNEISEKSEIFDDQFSVERPDGSNFTLKIRSTKLEDSAMYFCASQTSYNEQFFGPGTRLTVL.

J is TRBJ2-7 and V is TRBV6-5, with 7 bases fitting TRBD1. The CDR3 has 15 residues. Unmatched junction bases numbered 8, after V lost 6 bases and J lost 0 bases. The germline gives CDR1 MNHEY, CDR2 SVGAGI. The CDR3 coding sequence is TGTGCCAGCAGAAGACAGGGAGTCAGCTCCTACGAGCAGTACTTC. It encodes CASRRQGVSSYEQYF.

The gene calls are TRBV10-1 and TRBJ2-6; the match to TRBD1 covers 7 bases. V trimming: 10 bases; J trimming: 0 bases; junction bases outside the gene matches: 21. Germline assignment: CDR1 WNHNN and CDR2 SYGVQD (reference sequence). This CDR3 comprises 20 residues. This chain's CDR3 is CATIGDLRDRLFSGANVLTF. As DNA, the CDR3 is TGCGCCACCATAGGAGACCTCCGGGACAGACTGTTCTCTGGGGCCAACGTCCTGACTTTC.

The CDR3 DNA follows: TGTGCCACCAGTGACCCGGACAGGGCAGTCTACGAGCAGTACTTC. This gives the protein CATSDPDRAVYEQYF. The chain uses TRBV24-1 and TRBJ2-7; 8 nucleotides align to TRBD1. With 4 bases clipped from V and 3 bases from J, the junction kept 7 bases outside the gene matches. CDR3 length: 15 residues. Germline CDR1 reads KGHDR; CDR2 reads SFDVKD.

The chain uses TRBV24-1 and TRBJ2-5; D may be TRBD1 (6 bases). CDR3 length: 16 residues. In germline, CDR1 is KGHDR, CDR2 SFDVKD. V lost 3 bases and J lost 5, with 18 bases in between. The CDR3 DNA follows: TGTGCCACCAGTGATCCGGGACATCGGATGGAGGAGACCCAGTACTTC. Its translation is CATSDPGHRMEETQYF.

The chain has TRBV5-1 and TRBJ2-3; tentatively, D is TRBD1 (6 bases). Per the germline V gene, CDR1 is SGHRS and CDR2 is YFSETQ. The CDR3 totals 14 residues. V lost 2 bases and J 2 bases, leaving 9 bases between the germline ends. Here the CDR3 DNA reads TGCGCCAGCAGCTTAGGGGGACCCACAGATACGCAGTATTTT. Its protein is CASSLGGPTDTQYF. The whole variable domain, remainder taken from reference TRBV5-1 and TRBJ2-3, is KAGVTQTPRYLIKTRGQQVTLSCSPISGHRSVSWYQQTPGQGLQFLFEYFSETQRNKGNFPGRFSGRQFSNSRSEMNVSTLELGDSALYLCASSLGGPTDTQYFGPGTRLTVL.

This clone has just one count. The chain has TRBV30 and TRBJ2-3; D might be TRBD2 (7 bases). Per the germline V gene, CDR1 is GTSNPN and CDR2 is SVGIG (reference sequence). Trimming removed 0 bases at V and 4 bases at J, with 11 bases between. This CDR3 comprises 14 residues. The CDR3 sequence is CAWSVGGGADTQYF. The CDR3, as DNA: TGTGCCTGGAGTGTAGGGGGGGGCGCAGATACGCAGTATTTT.

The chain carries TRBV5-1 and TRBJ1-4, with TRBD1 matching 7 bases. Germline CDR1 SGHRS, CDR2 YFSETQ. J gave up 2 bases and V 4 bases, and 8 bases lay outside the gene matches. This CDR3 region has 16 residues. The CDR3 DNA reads TGCGCCAGCAGCCGAGCTGAGACAGGGACTAATGAAAAACTGTTTTTT. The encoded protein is CASSRAETGTNEKLFF.

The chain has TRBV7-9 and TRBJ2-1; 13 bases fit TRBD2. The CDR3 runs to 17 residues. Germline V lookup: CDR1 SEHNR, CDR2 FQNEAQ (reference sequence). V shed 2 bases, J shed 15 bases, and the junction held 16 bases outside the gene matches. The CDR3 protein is CASSLLGPTTSGGAPFF. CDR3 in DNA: TGTGCCAGCAGCTTATTAGGCCCCACTACTAGCGGGGGGGCCCCGTTCTTC.

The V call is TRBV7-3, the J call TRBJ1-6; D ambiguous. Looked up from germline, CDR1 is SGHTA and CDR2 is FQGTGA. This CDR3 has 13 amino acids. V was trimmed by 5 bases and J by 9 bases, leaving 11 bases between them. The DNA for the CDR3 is TGTGCCAGCAGCCCTATCTGGAGTTCACCCCTCCACTTT. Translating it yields CASSPIWSSPLHF. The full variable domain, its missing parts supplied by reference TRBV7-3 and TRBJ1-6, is GAGVSQTPSNKVTEKGKYVELRCDPISGHTALYWYRQSLGQGPEFLIYFQGTGAADDSGLPNDRFFAVRPEGSVSTLKIQRTERGDSAVYLCASSPIWSSPLHFGNGTRLTVT.

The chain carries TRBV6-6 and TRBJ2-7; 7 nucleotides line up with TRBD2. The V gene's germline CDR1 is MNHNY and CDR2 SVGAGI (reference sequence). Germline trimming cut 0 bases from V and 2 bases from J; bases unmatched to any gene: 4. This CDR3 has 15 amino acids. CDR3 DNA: TGTGCCAGCAGTTACTCGGCTAGCGGAACCTACGAGCAGTACTTC. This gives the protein CASSYSASGTYEQYF.

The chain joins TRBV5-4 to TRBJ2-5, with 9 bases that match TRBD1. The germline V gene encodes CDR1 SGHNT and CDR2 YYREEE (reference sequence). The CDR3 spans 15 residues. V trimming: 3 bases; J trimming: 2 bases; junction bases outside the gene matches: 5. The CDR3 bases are TGTGCCAGCAGCTCCGGGACAGGGCGACAAGAGACCCAGTACTTC. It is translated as CASSSGTGRQETQYF.

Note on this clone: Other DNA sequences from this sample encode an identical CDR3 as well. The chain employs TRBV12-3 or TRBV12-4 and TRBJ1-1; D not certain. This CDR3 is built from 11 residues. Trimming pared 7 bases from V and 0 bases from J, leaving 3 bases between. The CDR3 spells CASTLNTEAFF. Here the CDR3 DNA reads TGTGCCAGCACGTTGAACACTGAAGCTTTCTTT.

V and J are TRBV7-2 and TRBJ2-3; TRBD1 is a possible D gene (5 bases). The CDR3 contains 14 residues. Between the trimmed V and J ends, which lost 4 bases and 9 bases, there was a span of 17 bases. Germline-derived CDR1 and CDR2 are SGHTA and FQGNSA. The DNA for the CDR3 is TGTGCCAGCAGCTCACATAAAGACAGTGGGACGCAGTATTTT. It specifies CASSSHKDSGTQYF.

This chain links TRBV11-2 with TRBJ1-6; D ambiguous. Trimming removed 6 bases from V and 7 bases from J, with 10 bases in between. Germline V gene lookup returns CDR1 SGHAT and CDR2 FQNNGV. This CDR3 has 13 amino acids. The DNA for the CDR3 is TGTGCCAGCAGACCAAGCGTAAATTCACCCCTCCACTTT. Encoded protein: CASRPSVNSPLHF.

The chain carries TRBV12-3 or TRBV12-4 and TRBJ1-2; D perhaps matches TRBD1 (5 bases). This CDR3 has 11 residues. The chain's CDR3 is CASGPGRGYTF. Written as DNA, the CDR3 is TGTGCTTCGGGACCAGGGAGGGGCTACACCTTC.

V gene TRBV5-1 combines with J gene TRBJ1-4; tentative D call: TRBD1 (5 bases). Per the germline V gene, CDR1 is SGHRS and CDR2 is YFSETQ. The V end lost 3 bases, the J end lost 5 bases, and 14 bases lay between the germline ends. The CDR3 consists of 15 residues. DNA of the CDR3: TGCGCCAGCAGCTCGGAGGCCCGGGGGAATGAAAAACTGTTTTTT. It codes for CASSSEARGNEKLFF.

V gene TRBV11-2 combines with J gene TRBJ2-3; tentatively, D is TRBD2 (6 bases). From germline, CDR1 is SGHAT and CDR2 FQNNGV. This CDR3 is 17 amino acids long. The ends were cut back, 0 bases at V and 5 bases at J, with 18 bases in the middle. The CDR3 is CASSLDGVAGLGDTQYF. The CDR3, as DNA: TGTGCCAGCAGCTTAGACGGGGTGGCGGGACTTGGAGATACGCAGTATTTT.

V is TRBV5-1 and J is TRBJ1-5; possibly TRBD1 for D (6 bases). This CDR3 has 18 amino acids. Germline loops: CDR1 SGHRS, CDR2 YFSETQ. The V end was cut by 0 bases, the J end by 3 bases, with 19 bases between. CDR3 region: CASSLALGTDSLNQPQHF. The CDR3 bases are TGCGCCAGCAGCTTGGCTCTAGGGACGGACAGTCTCAATCAGCCCCAGCATTTT.

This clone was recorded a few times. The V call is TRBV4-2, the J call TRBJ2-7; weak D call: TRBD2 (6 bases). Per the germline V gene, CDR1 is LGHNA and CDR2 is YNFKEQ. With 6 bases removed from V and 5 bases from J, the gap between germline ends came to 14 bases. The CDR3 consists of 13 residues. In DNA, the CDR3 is TGTGCCAGCAGGGGGGGAAGGGGCCACGAGCAGTACTTC. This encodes CASRGGRGHEQYF.

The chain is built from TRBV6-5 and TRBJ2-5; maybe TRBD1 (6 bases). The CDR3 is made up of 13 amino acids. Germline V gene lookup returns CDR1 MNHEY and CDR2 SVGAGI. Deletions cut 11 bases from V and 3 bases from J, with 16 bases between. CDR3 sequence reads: CAGARTVKETQYF. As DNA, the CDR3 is TGTGCCGGGGCCCGGACAGTGAAAGAGACCCAGTACTTC.

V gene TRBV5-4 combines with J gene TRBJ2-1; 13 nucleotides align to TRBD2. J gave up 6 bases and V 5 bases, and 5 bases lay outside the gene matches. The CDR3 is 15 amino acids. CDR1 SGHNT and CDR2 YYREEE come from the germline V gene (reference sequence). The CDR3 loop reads CASSPTSGGGNEQFF. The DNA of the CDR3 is TGTGCCAGCAGTCCAACTAGCGGGGGGGGCAATGAGCAGTTCTTC. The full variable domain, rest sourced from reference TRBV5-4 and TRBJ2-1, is ETGVTQSPTHLIKTRGQQVTLRCSSQSGHNTVSWYQQALGQGPQFIFQYYREEENGRGNFPPRFSGLQFPNYSSELNVNALELDDSALYLCASSPTSGGGNEQFFGPGTRLTVL.

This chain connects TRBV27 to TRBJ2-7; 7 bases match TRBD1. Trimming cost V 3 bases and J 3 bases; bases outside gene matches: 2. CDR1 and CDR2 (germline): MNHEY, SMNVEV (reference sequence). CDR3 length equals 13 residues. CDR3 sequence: CASSLDRFYEQYF. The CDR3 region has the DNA TGTGCCAGCAGTTTGGACAGGTTCTACGAGCAGTACTTC.

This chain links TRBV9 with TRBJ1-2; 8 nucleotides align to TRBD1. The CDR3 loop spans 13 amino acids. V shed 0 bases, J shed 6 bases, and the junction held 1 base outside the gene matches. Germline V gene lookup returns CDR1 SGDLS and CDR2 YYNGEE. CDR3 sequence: CASSVGTGHGYTF. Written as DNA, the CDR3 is TGTGCCAGCAGCGTAGGGACAGGGCATGGCTACACCTTC.